The TCR beta chain under discussion was sequenced for a study of human T cells and chemical hapten exposure (dated by TCRdb to the early 2020s). Background for the entire study: For sensitization, 2% DPC in acetone was applied to a 2 cm by 2 cm area of upper inner arm skin. Throughout the study period of about 22 weeks, patients also received therapeutic DPC doses to the scalp every week. This study followed changes in the peripheral blood TCR repertoire in vivo during primary and secondary sensitization of alopecia patients to the hapten diphenylcyclopropenone (DPC). Patch testing was done on the upper back using Finn chambers containing 0.01% DPC, and results were scored after 6 days according to International Contact Dermatitis Research Group standards. Alopecia areata with under or over 50% scalp involvement, alopecia totalis and alopecia universalis were represented in the patient cohort, which was mostly female. Approximately 28 alopecia patients gave blood for TCR sequencing at one to four time points (pre-sensitization, 2, 6 and 24 weeks). Blood samples were taken from patients before sensitization (week 0) and at 2, 6 and about 24 weeks after DPC sensitization. Libraries were pooled for sequencing, and per-sample TCR yields varied mainly because of small differences in library volumes within the pool. Overall study results and their limits: After repeated subsampling, changes were observed in the strength of the expansion versus patch-test correlation and in the threshold at which the correlation became significant. Because every patient had alopecia, a presumed autoimmune disease, the patients' immune response might differ from that of healthy individuals. Expanded TCRs formed significantly more large CDR3 similarity clusters than pre-sensitization or healthy control sets, consistent with antigen-driven responses. The number of PT1 expanded TCRs positively correlated with patch test score, significant at thresholds 8, 16 and 32 but not 4. No change with DPC sensitization was found in the number of TCRs above 1 in 1000 frequency, and no evidence of global repertoire structure alterations was found.

Receptors were amplified or captured by RACE. Sequenced using a NextSeq 500. Library preparation attached unique molecular identifiers to individual cDNA molecules for quantitative, reproducible TCR counting. From each blood RNA sample, both TCR alpha and TCR beta chains were sequenced. Concerning the study's data processing: Samples had a median of roughly 99,000 TCRs, with a range from about 20,000 to 690,600. V, J and CDR3 annotation of the TCR reads was carried out using the Decombinator software suite. For the PS versus PT1 abundance plots, all samples were subsampled to the same number of TCRs (28,000). TCRs were defined as expanded if absent before sensitization and observed at least eight times at the 2-week time point. TCRdb reanalyzed the raw reads on its own, using fastp at Q25 for trimming and MiXCR for clone calling, and kept in-frame beta chains. Each CDR3 protein gets just one entry, which takes the most common genes and DNA from the rows behind it. The V and J calls were determined by TCRdb, not by the authors. This sample has approximately 370,000 distinct CDR3 sequences in its table, and about 5% of those were observed once. The ten largest clones represent roughly 8.2% of the sample.

Concerning this clonotype itself: Its binding antigen is unknown. No base quality information exists; no much larger clone differs at one position.

The sample's time point label, decoded: pre-sensitization, week 0. In the paper's terms, the treatment or condition label means: therapeutic diphenylcyclopropenone sensitization with weekly scalp DPC. At every patch-test visit, the blood draw took place before the patch test was put on. Eligible patients were aged 18 to 70, diagnosed with alopecia, deemed suitable for DPC therapy, and excluded if pregnant. Total RNA was extracted from unfractionated whole blood collected in Tempus Blood RNA tubes. The source of this sequence is a woman in her late teens or twenties with alopecia areata. Some clones in this sample may be carry-over from other donors' samples. Sequenced material: whole blood, taken in connection with sensitization to the hapten diphenylcyclopropenone (DPC).

For the CDR3, the sequence is CASSIGRDIYEQYF. The DNA sequence is TGTGCCAGTAGTATCGGCCGGGACATCTACGAGCAGTACTTC. Rearrangement joined TRBV19 to TRBJ2-7; the D gene is possibly TRBD1, with 6 bases matching. Trimming costs V 3 bases and J 3 bases, and their ends lie 12 bases apart. The CDR3 holds 14 amino acids from the cysteine to the phenylalanine. Only CDR3 DNA is held: 42 bases, read in frame from base 1. CDR1 and CDR2, looked up from the germline V gene (reference sequence), are LNHDA and SQIVND.